Here is one T cell receptor (beta chain) with its context. What this receptor recognizes is not known. One base away there is no much larger clone; base qualities are not given. V ends up 2 bases short and J 7 bases short, with an unmatched junction base count of 8. From the germline V gene, CDR1 is SGHRS and CDR2 is YFSETQ. Including the terminal cysteine and phenylalanine, the CDR3 comprises 15 residues. The CDR3 DNA has 45 bases and is translated from base 1. This sample is part of a study of blood T cell repertoires in COVID-19 (dated by TCRdb to 2018 to 2020). Looking at the study overall: Samples covering the acute and convalescent phases of COVID-19 were provided by collaborators in the United States, Italy and Spain. The material from the prospective study consisted of cDNA or gDNA derived from T cells, B-cell-depleted T cells, or PBMCs. The dataset comprised deeply sampled blood TCRbeta repertoires from subjects exposed to, actively infected with, or recovered from COVID-19. The repertoires were released in a freely available public database meant as a resource for research on the immune response to SARS-CoV-2. Samples were obtained from the ongoing ImmuneRACE study (first 160 participants) and from about 1,300 subjects provided by 6 global collaborators. Nearly every sample came with metadata listing a de-identified subject ID, COVID-19 status, age in years and sex. Where available, HLA class I and class II types were obtained from metadata supplied by the sample provider rather than from assay-based typing.

The collaborating institutions used their own protocols to collect whole blood in K2EDTA tubes. For TCRbeta analysis, collaborators shipped samples as frozen whole blood, isolated PBMCs, or DNA extracted from either of those sample types. Study-level results and caveats: The quantity of clinical and demographic metadata differed by source and by participant and was supplied without curation.

TCRbeta CDR3 regions were amplified from genomic DNA using the immunoSEQ Assay, a bias-controlled multiplex PCR. As for how the authors treated the data: The number of nucleated cells in each sample was estimated by amplification of reference gene primers within the assay. Sequence reads were collapsed and filtered to measure the absolute abundance of every unique TCRbeta CDR3 rearrangement. Productive Simpson clonality was computed per sample as the square root of Simpson's diversity index over productive rearrangements. TCRdb stores this immuneACCESS table with in-frame sequences only. Part of the clones is absent; in the studies checked, under half of the shortfall reflects unresolved V genes, and no reason is known for the rest. D and trimming come from the DNA, and the V and J calls and clone size come from that table. This sample has about 140,000 clones in its table, and more than 75% of those were observed once. The ten most abundant clones make up around 2.5% of the sample.

The sequence is built from TRBV5-1 and TRBJ1-2; TRBD1 agrees with 10 junctional bases. The sequencing input was peripheral blood. The TCR comes from a human donor with acute or convalescent COVID-19. The donor label of this sample is uncertain. CDR3 sequence: CASSFLTGGSRGYTF. The nucleotide sequence is given as TGCGCCAGCAGCTTCTTGACAGGGGGCTCTCGTGGCTACACCTTC. Reference TRBV5-1 and TRBJ1-2 genes cover what lies past the CDR3, so the full variable domain is KAGVTQTPRYLIKTRGQQVTLSCSPISGHRSVSWYQQTPGQGLQFLFEYFSETQRNKGNFPGRFSGRQFSNSRSEMNVSTLELGDSALYLCASSFLTGGSRGYTFGSGTRLTVV.